This record looks at one T cell receptor beta chain sequence and its context. The donors, all healthy, were Caucasians living in Russia, aged 6 to 90. Germline CDR1 MNHNY, CDR2 SVGAGI (reference sequence). Between the trimmed V and J ends, which lost 6 bases and 11 bases, there was a span of 17 bases. This CDR3 spans 14 amino acids. This sample is part of a study of blood T cells in healthy people across ages. A J-beta primer mix and a sample-barcoded 5' primer were used in a second PCR of about 7 to 12 cycles. TCRdb reanalysed the 5' RACE reads using MiXCR and keeps one entry per CDR3 protein. This sample has about 1.5 million distinct CDR3 sequences, with 42% found just once.

The specimen was blood. The TCR sequence derives from a woman between 18 and 29 years old in good health. The chain carries TRBV6-6 and TRBJ1-6, with D possibly TRBD1 on 5 matching bases. CDR3 loop: CASSLVGVGAPLHF. In DNA, the CDR3 is TGTGCCAGCAGCCTCGTGGGGGTGGGAGCACCCCTCCACTTT.